The 9 T cell receptor beta chains below all came from one sample that was sequenced in a study of Ad26.COV2.S vaccination and SARS-CoV-2 variants (dated by TCRdb to about 2021). The method was the immunoSEQ multiplex PCR assay. As stored in TCRdb, this immuneACCESS dataset retains in-frame rearrangements with V and J assigned. A fraction of the clones does not appear; measured against another copy, unresolved V genes explain less than half of the discrepancy, and the remainder lacks a known reason. In all, the sample holds under 95,000 clones, and roughly 84% of those were seen once. The top ten clonotypes cover 15% to 20% of the sample. The sample's time point label is to be understood as: individuals recovered from natural SARS-CoV-2 infection. The sequencing here drew on peripheral blood, taken after recovery from COVID-19. These receptors came from a human donor who had recovered from COVID-19.

J is TRBJ1-1 and V is TRBV10-1; no firm D call. The CDR3 covers 12 residues. Germline V gene sequence: CDR1 WNHNN, CDR2 SYGVQD (reference sequence). V was shortened by 3 bases and J by 2 bases, with 4 bases between the two germline ends. The CDR3 coding sequence is TGCGCCAGCAGTGACCCAAACACTGAAGCTTTCTTT. It codes for CASSDPNTEAFF.

The CDR3, as DNA: TGTGCCAGCAGCAAGGAACCGGGACAGGGCGCGGAGCAGTTCTTC. Amino acids: CASSKEPGQGAEQFF. The V gene is TRBV7-2, the J gene TRBJ2-1, with 9 bases fitting TRBD1. The CDR3 covers 15 residues. Trimming took 5 bases from V and 10 from J; bases not matched to a gene: 12. Germline-derived CDR1 and CDR2 are SGHTA and FQGNSA.

This clone was found once. CDR3 bases: TGTGCCAGCAGTTCCTATGGTGGCTCTGGGGCCAACGTCCTGACTTTC. Translation gives CASSSYGGSGANVLTF. The genes are TRBV25-1 and TRBJ2-6; D is uncertain. V lost 5 bases and J 0 bases, leaving 11 bases between the germline ends. CDR3 length: 16 amino acids. Germline V CDR1 and CDR2: MGHDK, SYGVNS.

The rearrangement uses TRBV20-1 and TRBJ2-5; D is unresolved. V was pared by 3 bases and J by 6 bases, with 5 bases between. Germline CDR1 and CDR2: DFQATT and SNEGSKA (reference sequence). This CDR3 comprises 10 residues. Here the CDR3 reads CSAREKTQYF. The DNA for the CDR3 is TGCAGTGCTAGGGAAAAGACCCAGTACTTC.

The rearrangement uses TRBV19 and TRBJ2-2; 8 bases are a match to TRBD1. Trimming removed 3 bases from V and 4 bases from J; junction bases left unmatched: 4. The germline V gene encodes CDR1 LNHDA and CDR2 SQIVND (reference sequence). The CDR3 is 15 amino acids. This CDR3 reads CASSIWTGTTGELFF. CDR3 DNA: TGTGCCAGTAGTATCTGGACAGGGACCACCGGGGAGCTGTTTTTT.

This clone is a singleton in its sample. The chain employs TRBV10-3 and TRBJ1-2; D unresolved. The ends were cut back, 2 bases at V and 6 bases at J, with 10 bases in the middle. The CDR3 sequence is 13 residues long. Germline-derived CDR1 and CDR2 are ENHRY and SYGVKD. The CDR3 protein is CAISERRTDGYTF. CDR3 nucleotides: TGTGCCATCAGTGAGAGAAGGACGGATGGCTACACCTTC.

The V and J genes are TRBV19 and TRBJ1-1; the D gene is possibly TRBD1 (6 bases). Germline CDR1 LNHDA, CDR2 SQIVND (reference sequence). Trimming took off 1 base at V and 7 bases at J, with 13 bases between the two ends. The length of the CDR3 is 14 residues. The CDR3 DNA is TGTGCCAGTAGTATAGGCCCACAGGGATATGAAGCTTTCTTT. It encodes CASSIGPQGYEAFF.

The chain recombines TRBV4-3 with TRBJ1-4; the D gene is possibly TRBD1 (5 bases). CDR1 and CDR2 from the germline V gene are LGHNA and YSLEER. This CDR3 is 15 amino acids long. Trimming took off 4 bases at V and 8 bases at J, with 17 bases between the two ends. The CDR3 sequence is CASSPSRIGGEKLFF. The CDR3 nucleotides read TGCGCCAGCAGCCCGAGCCGCATTGGGGGAGAAAAACTGTTTTTT.

This clone was found once. This sequence joins TRBV3-1 (or the pseudogene TRBV3-2) and TRBJ1-2; possible D gene TRBD1, 5 bases. CDR1 is LGHDT and CDR2 is YNNKEL in the germline V gene (reference sequence). V was pared by 6 bases and J by 4 bases, with 12 bases between. This CDR3 has 13 amino acids. CDR3 protein: CASRHGHGYGYTF. The CDR3 DNA reads TGTGCCAGCAGGCACGGACACGGCTATGGCTACACCTTC.